The sequence of this T cell receptor (beta chain) was determined in a study of shared clonotypes between healthy human individuals (dated by TCRdb to between 2020 and 2021). With respect to the entire study: The cohort included three men and a couple of women between 18 and 49 years of age. Per donor, three plates each were used for CD4 naive and CD4 memory, two for CD8 naive, and one for CD8 memory. To estimate repertoire size and how much clonotypes are shared between individuals, the study performed deep sequencing of blood TCR repertoires from 4 to 6 healthy adults. To increase sequencing depth and limit assay-specific biases, different laboratories used diverse techniques to prepare libraries and sequence TCR repertoires. Per donor, leukapheresis produced somewhere between about 0.94 and 10 billion PBMCs.

The junction shows trimming of 3 bases on V and 2 bases on J, plus 14 bases between the germline ends. The CDR3 measures 15 amino acids from cysteine to phenylalanine. Only the CDR3 DNA stays, 45 bases, in frame from base 1. CDR1 MNHEY and CDR2 SMNVEV are derived from the germline V gene (reference sequence). Concerning this clone: Its antigen remains unidentified. No much larger clone exists at a distance of one base, and base qualities are not known.

Using the deep immunoSEQ assay, multiplex PCR amplified TCR CDR3 regions from genomic DNA. Extracted genomic DNA from each cell subset was spread evenly across all wells of several immunoSEQ 96-well plates, with each plate serving as a replicate. For sorted subsets, each replicate PCR was loaded with roughly 0.2 ug genomic DNA, equivalent to about 30,000 T cell genomes. Purified libraries were quantified with a Qubit 3.0 fluorometer, sized on a Bioanalyzer 2100, and re-quantified with the KAPA Library Quantification kit. Each immunoSEQ 96-well plate was sequenced on its own single-read 150-cycle Illumina NextSeq 550 flow cell. The authors' pipeline ran thus. Because the immunoSEQ output included only junctional sequences and no quality scores, the filtering could not be the same as the filtering used for full-length reads. To assign V/J genes and CDR3, sequences were annotated using PyIR, a Python wrapper for IgBLAST v1.9, with IMGT germline references. Reads with weak V/J assignments (E-value above 1e-6), missing CDR3, stop codons, out-of-frame junctions, or ambiguous translated residues were removed. V3J clonotypes were defined by identical inferred V gene, J gene, and CDR3 amino acid sequence. Percentage overlap between repertoires was calculated by dividing the number of shared unique clonotypes by the size of the smaller repertoire. Three approaches were used to assess repertoire richness: RTK rarefaction, the Chao1 estimator, and Recon v2.1 estimates of unobserved clonotypes. Generation probabilities were computed with OLGA for all TCRbeta clonotypes obtained by the gDNA method from several donors. TCRdb's version of the immuneACCESS table is confined to in-frame rearrangements and falls short of the full clone set. An unresolved V gene accounts for under half of the shortfall where checked; the remainder is of unknown origin. V, J and clone size were drawn from that table, and D and trimming were deduced from the DNA. This sample holds about 2 million clones; 85% to 95% were observed only once. The leading ten clones occupy approximately 0.13% of the sample.

Donors were healthy HIV-negative adults with no recently reported acute infections or vaccinations. Every donor was a Caucasian adult residing in Nashville, Tennessee, USA. CD4+ T cells were enriched by magnetic negative selection, after which naive cells were positively selected on CD45RA and the negative fraction was taken as the memory subset. After blood collection by leukapheresis, PBMCs were isolated using Ficoll-Histopaque density gradient centrifugation and then cryopreserved in the vapor phase of liquid nitrogen. Purity and quantity of every magnetically sorted T cell population were checked by analytical flow cytometry. Genomic DNA was isolated from each sorted fraction and quantified by UV absorbance on a Nanodrop 2000c. Results and caveats for the whole study, not just this receptor: Higher generation probabilities were observed for clonotypes shared by all four sorted-subset donors than for non-shared clonotypes. The small number of donors limited the genetic and exposure-history diversity represented. Naive subsets generally had larger estimated clonotype richness than memory subsets. Pairwise subsampling led to the expectation that sequencing depth would affect the degree of clonotype sharing among donors. Sampling was limited to blood, and TCR repertoires in tissue likely differ from TCR repertoires in blood. Rarefaction of sorted-subset datasets indicated incomplete sequencing despite the large sequencing depth. Across a handful of donors, approximately 5% of naive CD4, 3% to 4% of naive CD8, approximately 2.5% of memory CD4, and about 0.44% of memory CD8 clonotypes were shared.

Rearrangement joined TRBV27 to TRBJ2-7; the D element could tentatively be TRBD1 or TRBD2, as 5 bases agree for each. This TCR was recovered from a man between 18 and 29 years old in good health. Sequencing input: naive CD4+ T cells sorted from blood. Taken with the paper, the label for cell subset or site translates to: CD45RA+ positively selected. The DNA reads TGTGCCAGCAGTTTTTTTGGGACGGCAACCTACGAGCAGTACTTC. Its protein is CASSFFGTATYEQYF.